The rows below give T cell receptor beta chains drawn from one sample of a study of beta chain features in type 1 diabetes. Measured with immunoSEQ multiplex PCR; TCRdb has only the in-frame clones, and not every one. The sample contains 300,000 to 400,000 clones, approximately 15% of which appear only once. The sample taken for sequencing was naive CD4+ T cells from blood. These receptors came from a woman younger than 30 with type 1 diabetes. Both conserved end residues are part of each CDR3. A D gene is named only where the DNA matches it firmly. Expanded clones get a size class; other rows say once, few or many, or leave the size out.

v_call	j_call	d_call	clone_size	cdr3_nt	cdr3_aa
TRBV18	TRBJ2-5	.	.	TGTGCCAGCTCACCATCCGCGTACGAGACCCAGTACTTC	CASSPSAYETQYF
TRBV12-5	TRBJ1-1	.	few	TGTGCTAGTGGTTTGGGTCGGGGCACTGAAGCTTTCTTT	CASGLGRGTEAFF
TRBV28	TRBJ1-5	TRBD1	few	TGTGCCAGCAGTTCAGGGACAGTCAATCAGCCCCAGCATTTT	CASSSGTVNQPQHF
TRBV5-6	TRBJ2-7	.	.	TGTGCCAGCAGCCGTTACCAGATCGCGGGACGGGTCTACGAGCAGTACTTC	CASSRYQIAGRVYEQYF
TRBV30	TRBJ2-7	.	.	TGTGCCTGGATCCCAGGAGGACTACCTTACGAGCAGTACTTC	CAWIPGGLPYEQYF
TRBV6-6	TRBJ2-1	TRBD2	few	TGTGCCAGCAGAACTAGCGGGAGTCTGGGGAATGAGCAGTTCTTC	CASRTSGSLGNEQFF
TRBV7-2	TRBJ2-7	TRBD2	few	TGTGCCAGCAGCTCTAACCCGGGACTAGCGGTCTACGAGCAGTACTTC	CASSSNPGLAVYEQYF
TRBV19	TRBJ1-5	.	.	TGTGCCAGTACCTACGATCAAACCGCGGGCAATCAGCCCCAGCATTTT	CASTYDQTAGNQPQHF
TRBV2	TRBJ2-2	TRBD1	.	TGTGCCAGCACTACGGACAGGGGCACCGGGGAGCTGTTTTTT	CASTTDRGTGELFF
TRBV4-1	TRBJ2-5	.	.	TGCGCCAGCAGCCAATCTCCGGGTAGAACTCAAGAGACCCAGTACTTC	CASSQSPGRTQETQYF
TRBV5-4	TRBJ1-4	TRBD1	few	TGTGCCAGCAGCCCCGGGACAGGGTACCGTGAAAAACTGTTTTTT	CASSPGTGYREKLFF
TRBV30	TRBJ1-3	TRBD1	.	TGTGCCTGGAGTCCCCCTACAGGGGCTGGAAACACCATATATTTT	CAWSPPTGAGNTIYF
TRBV5-1	TRBJ2-1	TRBD2	.	TGCGCCAGCAGCTTGGGAGGACTAGCGGATTACAATGAGCAGTTCTTC	CASSLGGLADYNEQFF
TRBV6-5	TRBJ1-2	TRBD1	.	TGTGCCAGCAGAGTGGGACAGGGGCATGGCTACACCTTC	CASRVGQGHGYTF
TRBV19	TRBJ2-7	.	.	TGTGCCAGTAGTCCTGGACAGACAACCTACGAGCAGTACTTC	CASSPGQTTYEQYF
TRBV30	TRBJ2-6	TRBD1	.	TGTGCCTGGAGTCGGCAGGGGGCCTCTGGGGCCAACGTCCTGACTTTC	CAWSRQGASGANVLTF
TRBV14	TRBJ2-7	TRBD1	.	TGTGCCAGCAGCCAATTTCAGGGGGCGGGCTACGAGCAGTACTTC	CASSQFQGAGYEQYF
TRBV6-5	TRBJ2-1	TRBD2	few	TGTGCCAGCAGTTTAGCCGGGACTAGGGCCAATGAGCAGTTCTTC	CASSLAGTRANEQFF
TRBV19	TRBJ2-3	TRBD2	.	TGTGCCAGTAGTTCGATCCGGACTAGCGGGAGGACAGATACGCAGTATTTT	CASSSIRTSGRTDTQYF
TRBV25-1	TRBJ1-2	TRBD1	.	TGTGCCAGCAGTGAGGCGACAGGGACCTATGGCTACACCTTC	CASSEATGTYGYTF
TRBV21-1	TRBJ2-4	.	.	TGTGCCAGCAGCAAAGCGGGGACTAGCGGGACCAAAAACATTCAGTACTTC	CASSKAGTSGTKNIQYF
TRBV19	TRBJ2-2	TRBD2	few	TGTGCCAGTTCTACCATAGCGGGAGGTAACACCGGGGAGCTGTTTTTT	CASSTIAGGNTGELFF
TRBV18	TRBJ2-7	TRBD1	.	TGTGCCAGCTCACCCGGGACAGGCCCTTCCTACGAGCAGTACTTC	CASSPGTGPSYEQYF
TRBV30	TRBJ2-7	TRBD2	.	TGTGCCTGGAGCTCTCCGGCGGGAGGGTTCTGGGAGCAGTACTTC	CAWSSPAGGFWEQYF
TRBV2	TRBJ2-1	TRBD2	few	TGTGCCAGCAGCGGGGACTACAACAATGAGCAGTTCTTC	CASSGDYNNEQFF
TRBV5-1	TRBJ1-2	.	.	TGCGCCAGCAGCTCCGGGAACAGGGCTAACTATGGCTACACCTTC	CASSSGNRANYGYTF
TRBV19	TRBJ1-2	TRBD1	.	TGTGCCAGTAGTTTACAGACAGGGCCTAACTATGGCTACACCTTC	CASSLQTGPNYGYTF
TRBV15	TRBJ2-1	TRBD2	.	TGTGCCACCAGCAGAGATAGGACTAGCGGGAGGAATGAGCAGTTCTTC	CATSRDRTSGRNEQFF
TRBV10-3	TRBJ2-1	.	.	TGTGCCATCAGTGAGTCGTATCGGTACAATGAGCAGTTCTTC	CAISESYRYNEQFF
TRBV21-1	TRBJ2-4	.	few	TGTGCCAGCAGCAAAACTCGGGACTTAAACATTCAGTACTTC	CASSKTRDLNIQYF
TRBV29-1	TRBJ2-2	.	few	TGCAGCGTCCGCGCTGACAGGGAGGCCGGGGAGCTGTTTTTT	CSVRADREAGELFF
TRBV7-9	TRBJ2-6	TRBD2	few	TGTGCCAGCAGCCCCTCTGCCGGGACTAGCTCTGGGGCCAACGTCCTGACTTTC	CASSPSAGTSSGANVLTF
TRBV4-3	TRBJ1-5	.	.	TGCGCCAGCAGCCATTGGCCAGTTGATAGCAATCAGCCCCAGCATTTT	CASSHWPVDSNQPQHF
TRBV6-5	TRBJ1-1	.	.	TGTGCCAGCAGGTACACTATCGGGGACACTGAAGCTTTCTTT	CASRYTIGDTEAFF
TRBV20-1	TRBJ1-1	.	.	TGCAGTGCCCCAGGGGTGTCTGGGGCTTTCTTT	CSAPGVSGAFF
TRBV30	TRBJ2-3	TRBD2	.	TGTGCCTCCAGGGATTCCCTAGCGGGACGGGATACGCAGTATTTT	CASRDSLAGRDTQYF
TRBV9	TRBJ2-1	TRBD2	few	TGTGCCAGCAGCTCCCCTCTGGGCGGGAGGGCCAATGAGCAGTTCTTC	CASSSPLGGRANEQFF
TRBV27	TRBJ2-1	TRBD2	few	TGTGCCAGCAGCACTTTGACTAGCGGGAGGGCCGACAATGAGCAGTTCTTC	CASSTLTSGRADNEQFF
TRBV30	TRBJ2-5	.	few	TGTGCCTGGAGTGAAGGGGTGGTTGAGACCCAGTACTTC	CAWSEGVVETQYF
TRBV2	TRBJ2-2	TRBD2	few	TGTGCCAGCAGTCGACTAGCGGGCACCGGGGAGCTGTTTTTT	CASSRLAGTGELFF
TRBV7-2	TRBJ2-1	TRBD2	.	TGTGCCAGCAGCCCCCCCTCTAGCGGCGGCAATGAGCAGTTCTTC	CASSPPSSGGNEQFF
TRBV18	TRBJ2-6	.	.	TGTGCCAGCTCACCGAGACAGGTGGCTGGGGCCAACGTCCTGACTTTC	CASSPRQVAGANVLTF
TRBV2	TRBJ2-5	.	.	TGTGCCAGCAGCGTTTTGGAGGAGACCCAGTACTTC	CASSVLEETQYF
TRBV27	TRBJ2-3	.	few	TGTGCCAGCAGCACAACAGGGAGAGGTACGCAGTATTTT	CASSTTGRGTQYF
TRBV10-3	TRBJ2-1	TRBD2	.	TGTGCCATCGCTTCGAATAGCGGGTCCCACAATGAGCAGTTCTTC	CAIASNSGSHNEQFF
TRBV10-3	TRBJ2-7	.	.	TGTGCCATCAGTGAGACAGGGTCCGAGCAGTACTTC	CAISETGSEQYF
TRBV4-2	TRBJ2-7	TRBD1	.	TGTGCCAGCAGCCAACGGACAGGTTTCTACGAGCAGTACTTC	CASSQRTGFYEQYF
TRBV30	TRBJ1-2	TRBD1	.	TGTGCCTGGAGTGGGATCAAAGACAGGGGACCTAGGGGCTACACCTTC	CAWSGIKDRGPRGYTF
TRBV6-6	TRBJ1-4	.	.	TGTGCCAGCAGTTACTCGAAATACAGCCTTGAAAAACTGTTTTTT	CASSYSKYSLEKLFF
TRBV18	TRBJ1-1	.	.	TGTGCCAGCTCACCCTCGGGGGACTTCGGAGCTTTCTTT	CASSPSGDFGAFF
TRBV4-2	TRBJ2-2	.	.	TGTGCCAGCAGCCAAGAACCCGCACTCCCGGGGGAGCTGTTTTTT	CASSQEPALPGELFF
TRBV28	TRBJ2-7	TRBD1	.	TGTGCCAGTATGGGACAGGTGGCCTACGAGCAGTACTTC	CASMGQVAYEQYF
TRBV28	TRBJ2-7	TRBD2	.	TGTGCCAGCAGTCAATCGGGTAGCGGGAGGGCCTCACTCCGCTCCTACGAGCAGTACTTC	CASSQSGSGRASLRSYEQYF